This TCR beta chain was retrieved from a study of T cells after yellow fever vaccination. TCRdb re-called the 5' RACE reads through MiXCR, storing one row per CDR3 protein. The data hold around 320,000 distinct CDR3 sequences, with 3.5% to 4.5% observed a single time. This clonotype was observed a few times. V was shortened by 1 base and J by 10 bases, with 20 bases between the two germline ends. CDR1 and CDR2 from the germline V gene are LGHNA and YSLEER. This CDR3 spans 16 amino acids. V usage is TRBV4-3 and J usage is TRBJ2-1, with D possibly matching TRBD1 (6 bases). Sequenced here: PBMCs, sampled 15 days after the yellow fever booster vaccination. This sequence was found in a man aged 18 to 29 who received the YFV17D yellow fever vaccine. CDR3 DNA sequence: TGCGCCAGCAGCCAAGGCCTCTCTAGGAACCAGGGGGAGCAGTTCTTC. Translated, it gives CASSQGLSRNQGEQFF.